These 22 T cell receptor beta chains were sequenced from one sample in a study of technical replicates of blood from a few donors. TCRdb's copy holds only in-frame clones and misses some; the assay was immunoSEQ multiplex PCR. This repertoire shows around 79,000 clones, about nine tenths found once; its top ten account for roughly 0.37%. Sequenced: T cells isolated from PBMCs. The source is a human donor in good health. Some clones in this sample may be carry-over from other donors' samples.

V gene TRBV13 combines with J gene TRBJ1-1, with D perhaps matching TRBD1 (6 bases). Germline CDR1 reads PRHDT; CDR2 reads FYEKMQ (reference sequence). The CDR3 loop spans 16 amino acids. V lost 3 bases and J lost 4, with 18 bases in between. CDR3: CASSFGRGGRATEAFF. Here the CDR3 DNA reads TGTGCCAGCAGCTTCGGCAGGGGAGGGCGAGCCACTGAAGCTTTCTTT.

In its sample, this clone was seen a few times. V usage is TRBV10-3 and J usage is TRBJ1-1; D uncertain. Trimming removed 6 bases from V and 4 bases from J, with 15 bases in between. Germline values: CDR1 ENHRY, CDR2 SYGVKD. This CDR3 region has 14 residues. The CDR3: CAIRLGSEGTEAFF. In DNA, the CDR3 is TGTGCCATCAGGTTGGGCTCCGAGGGCACTGAAGCTTTCTTT.

The chain couples TRBV23-1 to TRBJ1-1; tentatively, D is TRBD1 (5 bases). TRBV23-1 is classed as an ORF, of uncertain function. The germline V and J ends were trimmed by 4 bases and 1 base, with 22 bases remaining between them. The CDR3 loop spans 18 amino acids. The CDR3 DNA reads as TGCGCCAGCAGTCCCATATGCCCGGCGGTAGGGGCGAACACTGAAGCTTTCTTT. Protein product: CASSPICPAVGANTEAFF.

On this clone itself: In the same sample, other DNA sequences code for this CDR3. The gene calls are TRBV19 and TRBJ2-1, with a tentative D call TRBD2 (6 bases). Trimming pared 3 bases from V and 0 bases from J, leaving 9 bases between. This CDR3 spans 15 amino acids. CDR1 and CDR2 from the germline V gene are LNHDA and SQIVND (reference sequence). CDR3 sequence: CASSISGSSYNEQFF. In DNA form, the CDR3 reads TGTGCCAGTAGTATTAGCGGTAGCTCCTACAATGAGCAGTTCTTC. Full variable domain (missing parts from reference TRBV19 and TRBJ2-1): DGGITQSPKYLFRKEGQNVTLSCEQNLNHDAMYWYRQDPGQGLRLIYYSQIVNDFQKGDIAEGYSVSREKKESFPLTVTSAQKNPTAFYLCASSISGSSYNEQFFGPGTRLTVL.

This rearrangement joins TRBV7-6 to TRBJ2-5; 7 nucleotides match TRBD1. The germline CDR1 and CDR2 sequences are SGHVS and FNYEAQ. V trimming: 6 bases; J trimming: 2 bases; junction bases outside the gene matches: 9. The length of the CDR3 is 15 residues. The CDR3 is CASSQGGARQETQYF. CDR3 DNA: TGTGCCAGCAGTCAAGGGGGCGCACGGCAAGAGACCCAGTACTTC.

The rearrangement uses TRBV21-1 and TRBJ2-2; whether TRBD1, the table's D call, matches the DNA was not checked. TRBV21-1 is annotated as a pseudogene. This CDR3 contains 16 residues. The CDR3 spells CASSPVLGLVTGELFF. The CDR3 DNA reads as TGTGCCAGCAGCCCGGTACTGGGGCTAGTCACCGGGGAGCTGTTTTTT.

V gene TRBV14 combines with J gene TRBJ1-6; 7 bases are shared with TRBD1. There are 13 residues in the CDR3. The V segment lost 6 bases and the J segment 10 bases; nucleotides outside the gene matches: 6. The germline V gene has CDR1 SGHDN and CDR2 FVKESK. In DNA form, the CDR3 reads TGTGCCAGCAGACGGGACAGCTGGTCACCCCTCCACTTT. It is translated as CASRRDSWSPLHF. Full variable domain (rest looked up from reference TRBV14 and TRBJ1-6): EAGVTQFPSHSVIEKGQTVTLRCDPISGHDNLYWYRRVMGKEIKFLLHFVKESKQDESGMPNNRFLAERTGGTYSTLKVQPAELEDSGVYFCASRRDSWSPLHFGNGTRLTVT.

The CDR3 bases are TGTGCCAGCAGCGCGGGAGGACTAGCGGAACAGTACTTC. This encodes CASSAGGLAEQYF. The V and J genes are TRBV5-4 and TRBJ2-7; 10 bases map to TRBD2. Per germline, CDR1 SGHNT and CDR2 YYREEE (reference sequence). The junction had 8 bases not matched to a gene; V was cut back by 4 bases and J by 10 bases. This CDR3 has 13 residues.

This chain links TRBV28 with TRBJ2-5, with D possibly TRBD1 on 6 matching bases. Trimming took 6 bases from V and 5 from J, leaving 13 bases between them. CDR3 length: 13 amino acids. Germline V lookup: CDR1 MDHEN, CDR2 SYDVKM. The CDR3 loop reads CASSLTGSETQYF. CDR3 nucleotides: TGTGCCAGCAGCTTGACAGGTTCGGAGACCCAGTACTTC.

The rearrangement joins TRBV14 to TRBJ2-5, with 12 bases matching TRBD1. CDR1 is SGHDN, CDR2 FVKESK, per germline. The CDR3 totals 15 residues. The junction had 5 bases not matched to a gene; V was cut back by 4 bases and J by 5 bases. The CDR3, as DNA: TGTGCCAGCAGCCCGGGACAGGGGGCTCGGGAGACCCAGTACTTC. This codes for CASSPGQGARETQYF.

The chain combines TRBV30 with TRBJ1-2; D uncertain. The CDR3 is 11 residues long. Trimming left V 1 base short and J 10 bases short, with 10 bases between. Per germline, CDR1 GTSNPN and CDR2 SVGIG (reference sequence). CDR3 sequence reads: CAWSAGGDYTF. In DNA, the CDR3 is TGTGCCTGGAGTGCTGGCGGGGACTACACCTTC.

The V gene is TRBV14, the J gene TRBJ1-5, with a possible D match to TRBD1 (6 bases). Germline lookup yields CDR1 SGHDN and CDR2 FVKESK. This CDR3 spans 15 amino acids. The V gene lost 1 base and the J gene lost 3 bases, with 10 bases spanning the gap. As DNA, the CDR3 is TGTGCCAGCAGCCAAGGAAGGGGGAACAATCAGCCCCAGCATTTT. This encodes CASSQGRGNNQPQHF. Combining the CDR3 with reference TRBV14 and TRBJ1-5 gives the whole variable domain EAGVTQFPSHSVIEKGQTVTLRCDPISGHDNLYWYRRVMGKEIKFLLHFVKESKQDESGMPNNRFLAERTGGTYSTLKVQPAELEDSGVYFCASSQGRGNNQPQHFGDGTRLSIL.

The rearrangement uses TRBV4-3 and TRBJ2-7; TRBD2 might be the D (6 bases). The germline gives CDR1 LGHNA, CDR2 YSLEER. The CDR3 runs to 15 residues. V was clipped by 0 bases and J by 1 base, with 10 bases between them. The CDR3 reads CASSQEKGLSYEQYF. The CDR3 DNA reads as TGCGCCAGCAGCCAAGAAAAGGGACTTTCCTACGAGCAGTACTTC.

A single count supports this clone. The chain couples TRBV6-4 to TRBJ2-1; TRBD2 aligns across 7 bases. Looked up from germline, CDR1 is MRHNA and CDR2 is SNTAGT. The CDR3 extends over 15 amino acids. J gave up 8 bases and V 0 bases, and 7 bases lay outside the gene matches. The CDR3 spells CASSDSMGGPDEQFF. CDR3 DNA sequence: TGTGCCAGCAGTGACTCAATGGGAGGGCCAGATGAGCAGTTCTTC.

The chain combines TRBV30 with TRBJ2-7; D is possibly TRBD2 (5 bases). Deletions cut 3 bases from V and 4 bases from J, with 13 bases between. CDR3 length: 13 amino acids. In germline, CDR1 is GTSNPN, CDR2 SVGIG (reference sequence). The CDR3 loop reads CAWSRRGLYEQYF. CDR3 bases: TGTGCCTGGAGCAGGAGAGGGTTATACGAGCAGTACTTC. Full variable domain (outside the CDR3, taken from reference TRBV30 and TRBJ2-7): SQTIHQWPATLVQPVGSPLSLECTVEGTSNPNLYWYRQAAGRGLQLLFYSVGIGQISSEVPQNLSASRPQDRQFILSSKKLLLSDSGFYLCAWSRRGLYEQYFGPGTRLTVT.

The V call is TRBV15, the J call TRBJ1-4; TRBD1 matches 9 bases. J was trimmed by 5 bases and V by 3 bases; bases with no gene match: 7. The germline gives CDR1 LNHNV, CDR2 YYDKDF (reference sequence). The CDR3 is 16 residues long. The CDR3 DNA reads as TGTGCCACCAGCAGGCTATCCGGGACAGGGAATGAAAAACTGTTTTTT. Amino acid sequence: CATSRLSGTGNEKLFF. Based on the CDR3 plus reference TRBV15 and TRBJ1-4, the full variable domain is DAMVIQNPRYQVTQFGKPVTLSCSQTLNHNVMYWYQQKSSQAPKLLFHYYDKDFNNEADTPDNFQSRRPNTSFCFLDIRSPGLGDTAMYLCATSRLSGTGNEKLFFGSGTQLSVL.

This clone has a single count. This chain joins TRBV2 and TRBJ1-1, with 7 positions matching TRBD1. The J segment lost 4 bases and the V segment lost 4 bases, leaving 9 bases of the junction unmatched. The CDR3 runs 15 residues. Germline loops: CDR1 SNHLY, CDR2 FYNNEI. The CDR3 region is CASSAYRGVATEAFF. CDR3 DNA sequence: TGTGCCAGCAGTGCGTACAGGGGAGTAGCCACTGAAGCTTTCTTT.

The V gene is TRBV6-5, the J gene TRBJ1-1; D not resolved. Germline V lookup: CDR1 MNHEY, CDR2 SVGAGI. This CDR3 has 15 residues. Trimming shortened V by 7 bases and J by 0 bases, and 15 bases separated the two germline ends. The CDR3, as DNA: TGTGCCAGCACGAGACTCACTTCCATGAACACTGAAGCTTTCTTT. It encodes CASTRLTSMNTEAFF.

This clone was found once. The junction departs from the called germline gene at one end, perhaps through a read error. CDR3 nucleotide sequence: TGCCCCGGGGTATGGGGGCGCGAATGGCCCGGGGAGCTGTTTTTT. Its protein product is CPGVWGREWPGELFF. This chain uses TRBV6-8 with TRBJ2-2; D might be TRBD1 (6 bases). This CDR3 comprises 15 residues. Looked up from germline, CDR1 is MNHGY and CDR2 is SAAAGT.

This chain connects TRBV5-8 to TRBJ2-7, with 8 bases that match TRBD2. Germline lookup yields CDR1 SGHTS and CDR2 YDEGEE. The CDR3 extends over 14 amino acids. V lost 2 bases to trimming and J lost 6 bases; unmatched junction nucleotides: 7. The CDR3 is CASSLRREVSEQYF. The CDR3 DNA reads TGTGCCAGCAGCTTACGGCGGGAGGTGAGCGAGCAGTACTTC.

The rearrangement joins TRBV7-2 to TRBJ2-5; D is ambiguous. This CDR3 contains 15 residues. CDR1 and CDR2 (germline): SGHTA, FQGNSA. V dropped 2 bases and J dropped 0 bases, with 10 bases sitting between them. In nucleotides, the CDR3 is TGTGCCAGCAGCTTAAGTCAGGTATACCAAGAGACCCAGTACTTC. This encodes CASSLSQVYQETQYF.

This chain uses TRBV19 with TRBJ1-3; D is possibly TRBD1 (5 bases). Germline CDR1 is LNHDA and CDR2 is SQIVND (reference sequence). The CDR3 spans 14 residues. V was cut by 9 bases and J by 0 bases, with 12 bases left in between. The CDR3 sequence is CASKPGASGNTIYF. CDR3 DNA sequence: TGTGCCAGCAAACCTGGGGCCTCTGGAAACACCATATATTTT.